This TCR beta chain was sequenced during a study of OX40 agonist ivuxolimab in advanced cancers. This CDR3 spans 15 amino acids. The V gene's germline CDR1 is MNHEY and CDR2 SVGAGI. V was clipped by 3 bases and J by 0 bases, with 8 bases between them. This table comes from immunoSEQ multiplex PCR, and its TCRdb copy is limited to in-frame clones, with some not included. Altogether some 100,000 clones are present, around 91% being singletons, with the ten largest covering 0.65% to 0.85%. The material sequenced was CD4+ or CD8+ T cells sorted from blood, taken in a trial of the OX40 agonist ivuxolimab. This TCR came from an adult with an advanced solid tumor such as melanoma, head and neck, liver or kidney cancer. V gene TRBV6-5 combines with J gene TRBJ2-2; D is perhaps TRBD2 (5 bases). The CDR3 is CASSYRGPNTGELFF. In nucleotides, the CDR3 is TGTGCCAGCAGTTATCGGGGTCCGAACACCGGGGAGCTGTTTTTT.